A selection of T cell receptor beta chains follows, all from one sample in a study of cytomegalovirus exposure and HLA in healthy donors. Using immunoSEQ multiplex PCR, the repertoire was profiled, and TCRdb retains in-frame clones only, with some absent. The sample gives approximately 200,000 clones, around four fifths of which show up once; over 5% is in the top ten. Sequencing was done on a sample of PBMCs. These receptors were collected from a woman between 45 and 65 years old in good health and CMV-seropositive. Each CDR3 is given with its conserved first and last residue.

TRBV10-2,TRBJ2-7,CASSAGGGSYEQYF
TRBV11-2,TRBJ2-7,CASSIDRDNEQYF
TRBV7-6,TRBJ2-3,CASSRRDREDTQYF
TRBV13,TRBJ2-2,CASSLGRGSNTGELFF
TRBV28,TRBJ2-2,CASSLGRRGGDAGELFF
TRBV18,TRBJ2-5,CASSPQRDSQETQYF
TRBV10-1,TRBJ2-7,CASTPESSYEQYF
TRBV7-9,TRBJ2-5,CASSPGRTSGTQETQYF
TRBV19,TRBJ1-5,CASSIGQIGNQPQHF
TRBV9,TRBJ2-3,CASSLGLLPTDTQYF
TRBV6-1,TRBJ2-6,CASRPGPSGANGLTF
TRBV6-1,TRBJ2-4,CASSEYPGLINSQYF
TRBV6-5,TRBJ1-6,CASSYAGPSYSPLHF
TRBV6-1,TRBJ1-2,CASSEAGTNIYGYTF